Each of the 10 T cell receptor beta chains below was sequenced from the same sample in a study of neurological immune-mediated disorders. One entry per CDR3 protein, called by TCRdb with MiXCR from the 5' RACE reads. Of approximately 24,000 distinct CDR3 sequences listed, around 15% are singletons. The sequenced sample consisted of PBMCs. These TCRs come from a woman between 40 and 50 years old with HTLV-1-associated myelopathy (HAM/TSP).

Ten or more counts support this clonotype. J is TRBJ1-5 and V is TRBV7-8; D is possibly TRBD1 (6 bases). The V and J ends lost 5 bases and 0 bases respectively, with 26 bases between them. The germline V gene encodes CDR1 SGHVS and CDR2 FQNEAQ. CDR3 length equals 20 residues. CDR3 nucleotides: TGTGCCAGCAGCATACAATCCCTGGCAGGGGCCAAGAATAGCAATCAGCCCCAGCATTTT. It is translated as CASSIQSLAGAKNSNQPQHF.

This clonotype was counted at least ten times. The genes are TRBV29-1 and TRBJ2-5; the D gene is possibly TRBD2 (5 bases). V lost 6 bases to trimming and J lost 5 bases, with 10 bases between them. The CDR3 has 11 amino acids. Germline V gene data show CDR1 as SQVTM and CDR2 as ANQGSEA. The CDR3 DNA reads TGCAGCGTGGCACTAGAGGAGACCCAGTACTTC. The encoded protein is CSVALEETQYF.

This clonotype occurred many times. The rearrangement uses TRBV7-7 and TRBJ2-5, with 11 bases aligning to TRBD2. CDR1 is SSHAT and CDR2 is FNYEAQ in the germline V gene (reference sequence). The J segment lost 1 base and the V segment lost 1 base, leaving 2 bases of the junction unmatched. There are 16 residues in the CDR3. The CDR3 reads CASSLDSGGAQETQYF. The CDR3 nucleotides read TGTGCCAGCAGCTTAGATAGCGGGGGGGCCCAAGAGACCCAGTACTTC.

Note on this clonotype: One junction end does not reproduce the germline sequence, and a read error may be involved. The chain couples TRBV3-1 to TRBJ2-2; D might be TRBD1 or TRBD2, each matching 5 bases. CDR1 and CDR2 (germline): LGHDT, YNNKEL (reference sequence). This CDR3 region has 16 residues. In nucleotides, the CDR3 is TGTGCCAGCAGTCGACCTAGCCCGACGGGGACCGGGGAGCTTTTTTTT. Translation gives CASSRPSPTGTGELFF.

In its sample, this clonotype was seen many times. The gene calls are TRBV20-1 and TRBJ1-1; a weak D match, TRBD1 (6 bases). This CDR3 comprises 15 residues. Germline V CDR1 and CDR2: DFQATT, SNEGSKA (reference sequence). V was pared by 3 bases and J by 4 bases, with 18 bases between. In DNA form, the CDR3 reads TGCAGTGCTAGTGCAAGTCAGGGGAGAGGCACTGAAGCTTTCTTT. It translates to CSASASQGRGTEAFF.

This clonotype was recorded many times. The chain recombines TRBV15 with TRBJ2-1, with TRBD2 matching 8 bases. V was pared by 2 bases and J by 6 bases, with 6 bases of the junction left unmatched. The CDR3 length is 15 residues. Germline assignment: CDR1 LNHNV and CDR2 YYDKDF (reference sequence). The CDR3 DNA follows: TGTGCCACCAGCAGAACAGCGGGAGTCGGCAATGAGCAGTTCTTC. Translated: CATSRTAGVGNEQFF. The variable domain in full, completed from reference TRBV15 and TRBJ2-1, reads DAMVIQNPRYQVTQFGKPVTLSCSQTLNHNVMYWYQQKSSQAPKLLFHYYDKDFNNEADTPDNFQSRRPNTSFCFLDIRSPGLGDTAMYLCATSRTAGVGNEQFFGPGTRLTVL.

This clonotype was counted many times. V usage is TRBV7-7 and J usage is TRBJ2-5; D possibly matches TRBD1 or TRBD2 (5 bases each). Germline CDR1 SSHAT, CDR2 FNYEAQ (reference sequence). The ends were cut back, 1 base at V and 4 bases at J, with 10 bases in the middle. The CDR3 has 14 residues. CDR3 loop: CASSLGGRGETQYF. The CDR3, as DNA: TGTGCCAGCAGCTTAGGGGGGAGAGGAGAGACCCAGTACTTC.

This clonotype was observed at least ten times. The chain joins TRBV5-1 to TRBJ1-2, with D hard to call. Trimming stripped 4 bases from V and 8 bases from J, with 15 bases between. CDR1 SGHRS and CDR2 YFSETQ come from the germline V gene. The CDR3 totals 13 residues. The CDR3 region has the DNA TGCGCCAGCAGCCCCGGATTTGTGGAAGGCTACACCTTC. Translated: CASSPGFVEGYTF.

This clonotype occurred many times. For the CDR3, the DNA is TGTGCCAGCAGCGTAGCGGGGGGACCCCAAGAGACCCAGTACTTC. Translation gives CASSVAGGPQETQYF. The chain has TRBV9 and TRBJ2-5; TRBD2 aligns across 7 bases. Germline V gives CDR1 SGDLS, CDR2 YYNGEE. CDR3 size: 15 residues. J gave up 1 base and V 0 bases, and 3 bases lay outside the gene matches.

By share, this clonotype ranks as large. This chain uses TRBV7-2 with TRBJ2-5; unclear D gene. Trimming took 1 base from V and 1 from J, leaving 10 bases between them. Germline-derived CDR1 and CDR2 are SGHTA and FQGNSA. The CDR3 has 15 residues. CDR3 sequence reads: CASSLVGSSQETQYF. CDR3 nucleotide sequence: TGTGCCAGCAGCTTAGTTGGTAGCAGCCAAGAGACCCAGTACTTC.